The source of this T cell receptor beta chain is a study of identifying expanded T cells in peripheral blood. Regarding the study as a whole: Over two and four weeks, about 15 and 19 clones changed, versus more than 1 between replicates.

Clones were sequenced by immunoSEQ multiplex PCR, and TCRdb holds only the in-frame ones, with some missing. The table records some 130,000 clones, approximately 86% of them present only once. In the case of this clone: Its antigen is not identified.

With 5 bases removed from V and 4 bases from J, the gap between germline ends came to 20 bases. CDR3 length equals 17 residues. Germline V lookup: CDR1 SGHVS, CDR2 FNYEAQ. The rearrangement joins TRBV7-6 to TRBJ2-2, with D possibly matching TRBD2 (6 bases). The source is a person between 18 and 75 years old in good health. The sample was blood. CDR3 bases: TGTGCCAGCAGCCTATACCCGAAGGGAGGTAGCACCGGGGAGCTGTTTTTT. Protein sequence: CASSLYPKGGSTGELFF.